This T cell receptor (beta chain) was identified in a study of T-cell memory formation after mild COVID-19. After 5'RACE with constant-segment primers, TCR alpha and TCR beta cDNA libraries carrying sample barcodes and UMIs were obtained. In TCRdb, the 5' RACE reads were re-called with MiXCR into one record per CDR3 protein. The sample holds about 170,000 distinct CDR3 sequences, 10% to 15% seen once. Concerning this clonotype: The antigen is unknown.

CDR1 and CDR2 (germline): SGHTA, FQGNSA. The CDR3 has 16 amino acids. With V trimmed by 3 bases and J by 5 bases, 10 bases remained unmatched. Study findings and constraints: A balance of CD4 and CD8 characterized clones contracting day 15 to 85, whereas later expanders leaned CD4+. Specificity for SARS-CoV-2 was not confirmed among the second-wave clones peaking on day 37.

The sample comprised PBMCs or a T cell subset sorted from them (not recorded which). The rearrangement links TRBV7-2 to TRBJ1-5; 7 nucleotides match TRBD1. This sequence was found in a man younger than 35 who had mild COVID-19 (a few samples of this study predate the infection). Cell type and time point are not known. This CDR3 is CASSFKGTVSYQPQHF. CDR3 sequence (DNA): TGTGCCAGCAGCTTTAAAGGGACAGTCTCATATCAGCCCCAGCATTTT.